This record concerns one T cell receptor beta chain sequence. The antigen remains undetermined. The sample comes from a study of shared clonotypes between healthy human individuals. Across the whole study: Serving as donors were two women and a few men, whose ages spanned 18 to 49. General study points: For sorted subsets, rarefaction showed incomplete sequencing despite large depth. Clonotype sharing among donors, it was expected, would be affected by sequencing depth.

Measured with immunoSEQ multiplex PCR; TCRdb has only the in-frame clones, and not every one. This table holds about 1.9 million clones, just under 95% found once. V lost 3 bases and J 1 base, leaving 9 bases between the germline ends. Germline CDR1 reads MDHEN; CDR2 reads SYDVKM. The CDR3 totals 15 residues. Only CD45RO-negative cells positively selected for CCR7 counted as naive CD8 cells, so terminally differentiated effector memory CD45RA+ cells were excluded. J is TRBJ2-2 and V is TRBV28; no clear D. The sequencing sample was made of naive CD8+ T cells from PBMCs. This TCR came from a man aged 18 to 35 in good health. Some clones in this sample may be carry-over from other donors' samples. The CDR3 sequence is CASSFTRGNTGELFF. CDR3 DNA sequence: TGTGCCAGCAGTTTCACTCGCGGGAACACCGGGGAGCTGTTTTTT.